This T cell receptor beta chain is from a study of cytomegalovirus exposure and HLA in healthy donors. The PCR contained 60 Vbeta and 13 Jbeta primers. Measured with immunoSEQ multiplex PCR; TCRdb has only the in-frame clones, and not every one. The data hold roughly 120,000 clones, with 80% observed a single time. Trimming removed 4 bases from V and 5 bases from J; junction bases left unmatched: 10. Germline V gives CDR1 SQVTM, CDR2 ANQGSEA. There are 14 residues in the CDR3. The sequence was collected from a man aged 30 to 45 in good health and CMV-seronegative. The specimen sequenced was PBMCs. The chain employs TRBV29-1 and TRBJ1-1, with TRBD1 matching over 7 bases. The CDR3 sequence: CSVATGMEVTEAFF. CDR3 in DNA: TGCAGCGTTGCGACAGGGATGGAGGTGACTGAAGCTTTCTTT. The variable domain in full, with the rest retrieved from reference TRBV29-1 and TRBJ1-1, is SAVISQKPSRDICQRGTSLTIQCQVDSQVTMMFWYRQQPGQSLTLIATANQGSEATYESGFVIDKFPISRPNLTFSTLTVSNMSPEDSSIYLCSVATGMEVTEAFFGQGTRLTVV.